This T cell receptor beta chain was identified during a study of blood T cell repertoires in COVID-19. On the study more broadly: From the United States, Italy and Spain came samples of acute and convalescent COVID-19. Sources were T cells, B-cell-depleted T cells, or PBMCs; the material itself was cDNA or gDNA.

The V gene lost 8 bases and the J gene lost 3 bases, with 11 bases spanning the gap. CDR1 and CDR2 (germline): LNHDA, SQIVND (reference sequence). CDR3 length: 13 amino acids. In the original analysis: Reference gene primer amplification in the assay estimated nucleated cell counts. Clones were sequenced by immunoSEQ multiplex PCR, and TCRdb holds only the in-frame ones, with some missing. D and trimming come from the DNA, and the V and J calls and clone size come from that table. The sample has some 200,000 clones, around 86% seen once. The J gene is TRBJ1-3, the V gene TRBV19; no reliable D call. This receptor was taken from an older man with acute or convalescent COVID-19. Specimen: peripheral blood. This chain's CDR3 is CASSTDFGNTIYF. CDR3 sequence (DNA): TGTGCCAGTTCTACGGACTTTGGAAACACCATATATTTT. Drawing the rest from reference TRBV19 and TRBJ1-3, the complete variable domain is DGGITQSPKYLFRKEGQNVTLSCEQNLNHDAMYWYRQDPGQGLRLIYYSQIVNDFQKGDIAEGYSVSREKKESFPLTVTSAQKNPTAFYLCASSTDFGNTIYFGEGSWLTVV.